The entry below gives a single T cell receptor beta chain sequence along with its context. This entry comes from a study of blood T cell repertoires in COVID-19. On the study more broadly: Whether acute or convalescent, the COVID-19 samples came from the United States, Italy and Spain. PBMCs, B-cell-depleted T cells, or T cells provided the cDNA or gDNA that made up the material.

Germline V lookup: CDR1 GTSNPN, CDR2 SVGIG (reference sequence). This CDR3 contains 14 residues. The J segment lost 6 bases and the V segment lost 5 bases, leaving 9 bases of the junction unmatched. Original analysis: For nucleated cells, counts were estimated from reference gene primer amplification. Some clones are missing from TCRdb's copy, which holds only in-frame ones; the method was immunoSEQ multiplex PCR. V and J calls and clone size are those listed in that table; D and trimming were worked out from the DNA. The table has around 60,000 clones, around 83% seen once. The gene calls are TRBV30 and TRBJ1-4, with TRBD1 matching over 7 bases. This receptor was identified in an elderly woman with acute or convalescent COVID-19. Material for sequencing was peripheral blood. CDR3 nucleotides: TGTGCCTGGGGGGGCGGGACAGTCGATGAAAAACTGTTTTTT. This sequence encodes CAWGGGTVDEKLFF.